The entry below describes one TCR beta chain. This CDR3 has 15 residues. Germline V lookup: CDR1 MNHEY, CDR2 SVGAGI. V lost 2 bases, J lost 2 bases, and 13 bases lay in between. The data are from a study of cytomegalovirus exposure and HLA in healthy donors. Primers included in the PCR were 60 Vbeta and 13 Jbeta primers. Sequenced by immunoSEQ multiplex PCR; TCRdb stores in-frame clones only, minus some. The sample includes about 59,000 clones, about four fifths seen only once; the top ten take roughly 4%. This TCR was sampled from a woman aged 40 to 50 in good health and CMV-seronegative. V and J are TRBV6-5 and TRBJ2-7, with D tentatively TRBD1 (5 bases). Sequencing was carried out using PBMCs. This chain's CDR3 is CASSYPTVHPYEQYF. The CDR3 coding sequence is TGTGCCAGCAGTTACCCGACAGTCCACCCCTACGAGCAGTACTTC.